These T cell receptor beta chains were read from a single sample in a study of blood T cell repertoires in COVID-19. Profiling relied on immunoSEQ multiplex PCR, and the TCRdb table lists in-frame clones only, not all of them. The data show tens of thousands of clones, about nine tenths seen once. Sequencing was carried out using peripheral blood. These receptor sequences come from a man aged 45-65 years with active or convalescent COVID-19. CDR3s include the opening cysteine and the closing phenylalanine or tryptophan. A D gene is named only where the DNA matches it firmly.

d_gene: NA
j_gene: TRBJ2-1
v_gene: TRBV7-9
CDR3aa: CASSFTHNRKNEQFF
CDR3nt: TGTGCCAGCAGCTTTACCCACAACAGAAAAAATGAGCAGTTCTTC

d_gene: TRBD2
j_gene: TRBJ2-1
v_gene: TRBV5-1
CDR3aa: CASSPTPAGGPGEQFF
CDR3nt: TGCGCCAGCAGCCCAACGCCAGCGGGAGGGCCGGGTGAGCAGTTCTTC

d_gene: TRBD2
j_gene: TRBJ2-2
v_gene: TRBV28
CDR3aa: CASSTSGHNTGELFF
CDR3nt: TGTGCCAGCAGTACTAGCGGCCATAACACCGGGGAGCTGTTTTTT

d_gene: NA
j_gene: TRBJ1-4
v_gene: TRBV18
CDR3aa: CASSPRSGEKLFF
CDR3nt: TGTGCCAGCTCACCAAGGAGTGGGGAAAAACTGTTTTTT

d_gene: NA
j_gene: TRBJ1-5
v_gene: TRBV12-5
CDR3aa: CASGSQWEGNQPQHF
CDR3nt: TGTGCTAGTGGTTCCCAGTGGGAGGGGAATCAGCCCCAGCATTTT

d_gene: TRBD2
j_gene: TRBJ2-7
v_gene: TRBV10-3
CDR3aa: CAISERSGTYYEQYF
CDR3nt: TGTGCCATCAGTGAGCGTAGCGGGACCTACTACGAGCAGTACTTC

d_gene: TRBD1
j_gene: TRBJ1-1
v_gene: TRBV19
CDR3aa: CASASLRTGVSEAFF
CDR3nt: TGTGCCAGTGCCTCGCTCCGGACAGGGGTCTCTGAAGCTTTCTTT

d_gene: NA
j_gene: TRBJ2-7
v_gene: TRBV27
CDR3aa: CASSRPPFYEQYF
CDR3nt: TGTGCCAGCAGCCGTCCCCCCTTTTACGAGCAGTACTTC

d_gene: TRBD1
j_gene: TRBJ1-2
v_gene: TRBV3-1/TRBV3-2
CDR3aa: CASSSRDRDYGYTF
CDR3nt: TGTGCCAGCAGCTCTCGGGACAGGGACTATGGCTACACCTTC

d_gene: NA
j_gene: TRBJ2-1
v_gene: TRBV2
CDR3aa: CASKQQGTPYNEQFF
CDR3nt: TGTGCCAGCAAACAACAGGGTACCCCCTACAATGAGCAGTTCTTC

d_gene: TRBD1
j_gene: TRBJ1-2
v_gene: TRBV15
CDR3aa: CATSRAGQGGYGYTF
CDR3nt: TGTGCCACCAGCAGAGCGGGACAGGGGGGATATGGCTACACCTTC